The present T cell receptor (beta chain) was sequenced within a study of cytomegalovirus exposure and HLA in healthy donors. With 60 Vbeta and 13 Jbeta primers, the PCR was carried out. Profiled with immunoSEQ multiplex PCR; TCRdb holds only in-frame clones, not every one. This table has around 130,000 clones, over 65% appearing once. The CDR3 has 14 residues. Trimming pared 3 bases from V and 0 bases from J, leaving 6 bases between. The germline V gene has CDR1 WSHSY and CDR2 SAAADI. Sequenced material: PBMCs. The chain recombines TRBV10-2 with TRBJ1-5; D not certain. The sequence was collected from a man in his forties or fifties in good health and CMV-seronegative. CDR3 loop: CASSDSYSNQPQHF. Written as DNA, the CDR3 is TGCGCCAGCAGTGACAGTTATAGCAATCAGCCCCAGCATTTT.